This entry describes one T cell receptor beta chain. Its specificity is not known. Patients had resection in Japan or China between about 2014 and 2018. H&E slides confirmed each diagnosis, reviewed by two pathologists independently. This sample is drawn from a study of immune evolution from preneoplasia to lung adenocarcinoma. Study conclusions and caveats: Clonality was highest in normal lung, lower in later-stage lesions apparently. From normal lung to invasive adenocarcinoma, top clone frequencies appeared to decrease.

The table came from immunoSEQ multiplex PCR; TCRdb's copy has only in-frame clones and leaves some out. The data hold several thousand clones, with roughly 80% observed a single time. Germline V lookup: CDR1 SGHNT, CDR2 YYREEE (reference sequence). This CDR3 has 12 residues. Trimming pared 4 bases from V and 7 bases from J, leaving 12 bases between. This receptor was taken from a donor of 70 years or more with lung adenocarcinoma. The sample comprised FFPE adjacent normal lung tissue. This chain joins TRBV5-4 and TRBJ2-7; D gene ambiguous. The CDR3 reads CASSRDRNEQYF. For the CDR3, the DNA is TGTGCCAGCAGCCGCGACCGGAATGAGCAGTACTTC.